One sample yielded the 24 T cell receptor beta chains listed below, sequenced in a study of early T cells in non-severe SARS-CoV-2 infection. TCRdb re-called the 5' RACE reads with MiXCR, one entry per CDR3 protein. The table includes roughly 75,000 distinct CDR3 sequences, approximately 16% detected once. The sample comprised whole blood. These receptors were obtained from an adult who was a healthcare worker with PCR-confirmed SARS-CoV-2 infection or an uninfected control (not recorded which).

This clonotype has just a few counts. The V call is TRBV29-1, the J call TRBJ2-7; D is possibly TRBD1 (5 bases). Trimming cost V 7 bases and J 5 bases, with 12 bases left between them. Germline V gene data show CDR1 as SQVTM and CDR2 as ANQGSEA. The CDR3 consists of 11 residues. CDR3 in amino acids: CSARRGNEQYF. The DNA of the CDR3 is TGCAGCGCCCGAAGGGGCAACGAGCAGTACTTC.

This clonotype was seen only a few times. V is TRBV24-1 and J is TRBJ2-3; TRBD2 is a possible D gene (6 bases). In germline, CDR1 is KGHDR, CDR2 SFDVKD. Trimming took off 2 bases at V and 2 bases at J, with 10 bases between the two ends. This CDR3 is 15 amino acids long. The CDR3 region is CATSDYSGTTDTQYF. The DNA for the CDR3 is TGTGCCACCAGTGATTATAGCGGTACCACAGATACGCAGTATTTT.

The chain employs TRBV29-1 and TRBJ2-4, with TRBD2 matching 9 bases. V shed 6 bases, J shed 1 base, and the junction held 7 bases outside the gene matches. The CDR3 consists of 15 residues. Germline CDR1 reads SQVTM; CDR2 reads ANQGSEA. The CDR3: CSVSTSGGAKNIQYF. CDR3 coding DNA: TGCAGCGTCTCGACTAGCGGAGGGGCCAAAAACATTCAGTACTTC.

This clonotype was seen a few times. The V and J genes are TRBV29-1 and TRBJ2-1; 10 bases line up with TRBD1. V was clipped by 7 bases and J by 10 bases; unmatched bases: 7. CDR1 is SQVTM, CDR2 ANQGSEA, per germline. This CDR3 region has 12 residues. The DNA for the CDR3 is TGCAGCGGAGGGGACAGGGGATTCGAGCAGTTCTTC. The encoded protein is CSGGDRGFEQFF.

The V call is TRBV3-1, the J call TRBJ2-5, with 8 bases matching TRBD1. CDR3 size: 14 residues. J gave up 4 bases and V 3 bases, and 4 bases lay outside the gene matches. Germline CDR1 is LGHDT and CDR2 is YNNKEL (reference sequence). The DNA for the CDR3 is TGTGCCAGCAGCCACGGCAGGGGGCTAGAGACCCAGTACTTC. It is translated as CASSHGRGLETQYF.

This clonotype is a singleton in its sample. The chain links TRBV3-1 to TRBJ1-1; D gene ambiguous. Germline V gene lookup returns CDR1 LGHDT and CDR2 YNNKEL (reference sequence). CDR3 length: 14 amino acids. Trimming pared 0 bases from V and 3 bases from J, leaving 8 bases between. CDR3: CASSQDQRYTEAFF. The CDR3 nucleotides read TGTGCCAGCAGCCAAGATCAGAGGTACACTGAAGCTTTCTTT.

The gene calls are TRBV3-1 and TRBJ2-6; D may match TRBD1 or TRBD2 (5 bases each). The CDR3 runs 15 residues. The germline V and J ends were trimmed by 8 bases and 2 bases, with 13 bases remaining between them. Germline V CDR1 and CDR2: LGHDT, YNNKEL (reference sequence). In DNA, the CDR3 is TGTGCCAGCGCTCAGGGAGCTACTGGGGCCAACGTCCTGACTTTC. Amino acid sequence: CASAQGATGANVLTF. Full variable domain (outside the CDR3, taken from reference TRBV3-1 and TRBJ2-6): DTAVSQTPKYLVTQMGNDKSIKCEQNLGHDTMYWYKQDSKKFLKIMFSYNNKELIINETVPNRFSPKSPDKAHLNLHINSLELGDSAVYFCASAQGATGANVLTFGAGSRLTVL.

The sample holds many counts of this clonotype. This chain joins TRBV29-1 and TRBJ2-7; either TRBD1 or TRBD2 may fit D (5 bases each). V was trimmed by 6 bases and J by 6 bases, leaving 18 bases between them. Germline assignment: CDR1 SQVTM and CDR2 ANQGSEA. CDR3 size: 13 residues. CDR3: CSVTGTAVSEQYF. DNA for the CDR3: TGCAGCGTAACCGGGACGGCGGTGAGCGAGCAGTACTTC.

A few counts support this clonotype. The chain employs TRBV20-1 and TRBJ2-3; TRBD2 matches at 11 bases. J lost 3 bases, V lost 5 bases, and 7 bases had no gene match. The CDR3 covers 15 residues. Germline V lookup: CDR1 DFQATT, CDR2 SNEGSKA (reference sequence). The chain's CDR3 is CSAGLAGGLTDTQYF. For the CDR3, the DNA is TGCAGTGCTGGCTTAGCGGGAGGGCTGACAGATACGCAGTATTTT.

V gene TRBV18 combines with J gene TRBJ1-1, with no clear D. V gave up 3 bases and J gave up 5 bases, with 13 bases separating them. The CDR3 is made up of 14 amino acids. The germline V gene encodes CDR1 KGHSH and CDR2 LQKENI. The CDR3 DNA reads as TGTGCCAGCTCACCTTCCGGTGGCGGGACTGAAGCTTTCTTT. It codes for CASSPSGGGTEAFF.

This clonotype was counted only a few times. The chain joins TRBV4-1 to TRBJ1-6, with D hard to call. V was clipped by 0 bases and J by 0 bases, with 15 bases between them. CDR3 length equals 19 residues. Germline V gives CDR1 MGHRA, CDR2 YSYEKL. CDR3 loop: CASSQDPTTVSSYNSPLHF. CDR3 bases: TGCGCCAGCAGCCAAGATCCCACCACCGTGAGCTCCTATAATTCACCCCTCCACTTT.

This clonotype has just a few counts. The chain recombines TRBV10-3 with TRBJ2-5; D possibly corresponds to TRBD2 (6 bases). The germline V gene encodes CDR1 ENHRY and CDR2 SYGVKD. V lost 4 bases and J 2 bases, leaving 14 bases between the germline ends. The CDR3 contains 15 residues. In nucleotides, the CDR3 is TGTGCCATCAGTGGGCAGGGAGGAGGACAAGAGACCCAGTACTTC. Its translation is CAISGQGGGQETQYF.

V usage is TRBV3-1 and J usage is TRBJ2-7, with TRBD2 matching over 9 bases. The CDR3 sequence is 16 residues long. Germline CDR1 and CDR2: LGHDT and YNNKEL (reference sequence). J gave up 1 base and V 3 bases, and 7 bases lay outside the gene matches. The chain's CDR3 is CASSHFMTSGSYEQYF. CDR3 bases: TGTGCCAGCAGCCATTTCATGACTAGCGGATCCTACGAGCAGTACTTC.

As for this clonotype: At one boundary the junction diverges from the germline segment, which might be a read error. The chain combines TRBV11-2 with TRBJ2-7; D not resolved. The CDR3 contains 13 residues. CDR1 is SGHAT, CDR2 FQNNGV, per germline. The CDR3 reads CASSLDPRRLTFF. As DNA, the CDR3 is TGTGCCAGCAGCTTAGATCCGAGACGCCTCACATTCTTC.

This clonotype was recorded many times. The chain joins TRBV12-3 or TRBV12-4 to TRBJ2-1; tentatively, D is TRBD1 (6 bases). The CDR3 length is 15 residues. V gave up 8 bases and J gave up 0 bases, with 14 bases separating them. The CDR3 here is CASGTQGSSYNEQFF. CDR3 DNA: TGTGCCAGCGGGACCCAGGGGAGCTCCTACAATGAGCAGTTCTTC.

This clonotype was seen more than once but under ten times. J is TRBJ1-5 and V is TRBV6-1, with D perhaps TRBD1 (6 bases). This CDR3 region has 14 residues. V lost 4 bases and J 3 bases, leaving 10 bases between the germline ends. Per the germline V gene, CDR1 is MNHNS and CDR2 is SASEGT. The CDR3 region has the DNA TGTGCCAGCAGTGTCCGGGGGCTCAATCAGCCCCAGCATTTT. It specifies CASSVRGLNQPQHF.

The chain couples TRBV20-1 to TRBJ1-2; TRBD1 agrees at 7 bases. The CDR3 is made up of 14 amino acids. Per the germline V gene, CDR1 is DFQATT and CDR2 is SNEGSKA (reference sequence). Trimming cost V 3 bases and J 5 bases; bases outside gene matches: 9. CDR3 nucleotides: TGCAGTGCTAGTGGACCGGGACAGCTATATGGCTACACCTTC. Translating gives CSASGPGQLYGYTF.

This clonotype has more than one count but fewer than ten. The chain couples TRBV11-3 to TRBJ1-1, with D uncertain. The ends were cut back, 1 base at V and 0 bases at J, with 9 bases in the middle. This CDR3 region has 15 residues. CDR1 SGHNT and CDR2 YENEEA come from the germline V gene. This CDR3 is CASSLGGDLNTEAFF. In DNA form, the CDR3 reads TGTGCCAGCAGCTTAGGGGGAGACCTGAACACTGAAGCTTTCTTT.

V usage is TRBV19 and J usage is TRBJ2-5, with 7 nucleotides matching TRBD1. Trimming at V came to 8 bases and at J to 0 bases, leaving 6 bases not matched to a gene. Germline assignment: CDR1 LNHDA and CDR2 SQIVND (reference sequence). CDR3 size: 14 residues. The CDR3 region is CASHETGNQETQYF. The DNA of the CDR3 is TGTGCCAGTCACGAGACAGGGAACCAAGAGACCCAGTACTTC.

The table lists this clonotype with a few counts. The chain joins TRBV6-5 to TRBJ1-5, with a weak D call TRBD1 (6 bases). Per germline, CDR1 MNHEY and CDR2 SVGAGI. V was trimmed by 6 bases and J by 9 bases, leaving 18 bases between them. This CDR3 contains 14 residues. CDR3 coding DNA: TGTGCCAGCAGCCCCGCGGGGCTACAGGGGCCCCAGCATTTT. Protein product: CASSPAGLQGPQHF.

The gene calls are TRBV29-1 and TRBJ2-2, with D unclear. V was cut by 4 bases and J by 7 bases, with 16 bases left in between. The CDR3 sequence is 14 residues long. Germline V lookup: CDR1 SQVTM, CDR2 ANQGSEA. CDR3 sequence reads: CSVVLESRHGELFF. Here the CDR3 DNA reads TGCAGCGTTGTTCTAGAAAGTCGGCACGGGGAGCTGTTTTTT.

The gene calls are TRBV6-2 or TRBV6-3 and TRBJ2-7; TRBD2 matches 8 bases. V lost 5 bases, J lost 9 bases, and 6 bases stayed unmatched. The CDR3 totals 12 residues. Germline lookup yields CDR1 MNHEY and CDR2 SVGEGT. CDR3 protein: CASSTSGRWQYF. CDR3 bases: TGTGCCAGCAGTACTAGCGGAAGGTGGCAGTACTTC.

This chain joins TRBV20-1 and TRBJ2-5; 10 bases align to TRBD2. V lost 7 bases to trimming and J lost 4 bases; unmatched junction nucleotides: 9. Per germline, CDR1 DFQATT and CDR2 SNEGSKA (reference sequence). This CDR3 contains 14 residues. CDR3: CSVPDRTSGETQYF. CDR3 nucleotide sequence: TGCAGTGTCCCCGATCGGACTAGCGGAGAGACCCAGTACTTC.

The rearrangement joins TRBV7-9 to TRBJ2-3, with 8 bases lining up with TRBD1. The CDR3 covers 13 residues. The trim removed 8 bases at V and 7 bases at J, leaving 8 bases unmatched. The germline V gene has CDR1 SEHNR and CDR2 FQNEAQ (reference sequence). The CDR3 DNA follows: TGTGCCAGCGGGACAGGACTTGAAAATACGCAGTATTTT. Its protein is CASGTGLENTQYF. The full variable domain, with the rest looked up from reference TRBV7-9 and TRBJ2-3, is DTGVSQNPRHKITKRGQNVTFRCDPISEHNRLYWYRQTLGQGPEFLTYFQNEAQLEKSRLLSDRFSAERPKGSFSTLEIQRTEQGDSAMYLCASGTGLENTQYFGPGTRLTVL.